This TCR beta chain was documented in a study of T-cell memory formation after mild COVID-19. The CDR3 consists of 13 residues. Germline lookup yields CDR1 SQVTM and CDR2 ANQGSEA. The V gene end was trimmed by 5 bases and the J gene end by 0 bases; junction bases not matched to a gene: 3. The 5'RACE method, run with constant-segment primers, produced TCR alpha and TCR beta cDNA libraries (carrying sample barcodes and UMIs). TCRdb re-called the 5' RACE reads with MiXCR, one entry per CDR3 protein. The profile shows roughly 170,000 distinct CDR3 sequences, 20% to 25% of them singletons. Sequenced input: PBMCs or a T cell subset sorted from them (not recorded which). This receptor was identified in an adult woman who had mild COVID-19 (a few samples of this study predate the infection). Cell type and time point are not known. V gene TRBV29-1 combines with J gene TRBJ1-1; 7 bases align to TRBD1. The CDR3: CSVTGEVNTEAFF. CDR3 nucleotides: TGCAGCGTTACAGGGGAAGTGAACACTGAAGCTTTCTTT.